This record looks at one TCR beta chain sequence and its context. Its antigen is as yet unknown. The repertoire was sequenced with immunoSEQ multiplex PCR; TCRdb's copy has only in-frame clones and lacks some. The sample lists around 11,000 clones; roughly four fifths were seen once. This sample is part of a study of a mutant IDH1 vaccine in newly diagnosed glioma. Study at large: Vaccination was launched 4-6 weeks after radiotherapy alone, or with temozolomide cycles. Radiotherapy, temozolomide, or both had been given previously, and both were given to most.

Time point described: week 47, end of study. Every vaccination contained 300 ug of the mutant IDH1 20-mer peptide and was paired with topical imiquimod. The study enrolled donors with new WHO grade 3 or 4 IDH1-mutant, ATRX-lost astrocytomas. This CDR3 contains 17 residues. The V gene end was trimmed by 5 bases and the J gene end by 5 bases; junction bases not matched to a gene: 13. In germline, CDR1 is MGHRA, CDR2 YSYEKL. General observations from the study: Patients showed vaccine-induced immune responses at a rate of approximately 93%.

This TCR was recovered from a man under 40 with glioma. V gene TRBV4-1 combines with J gene TRBJ2-3; TRBD2 matches at 10 bases. Sequencing was performed on PBMCs, taken from a glioma patient whose treatment included an IDH1 peptide vaccine. The CDR3 is CASSSQASGRKGDTQYF. In DNA, the CDR3 is TGCGCCAGCAGCTCTCAGGCTAGCGGGAGAAAGGGAGATACGCAGTATTTT.